This TCR beta chain is from a study of blood T cell repertoires in COVID-19. Overall study context: From the United States, Italy and Spain came samples of acute and convalescent COVID-19. T cells, B-cell-depleted T cells, or PBMCs supplied cDNA or gDNA.

V gave up 3 bases and J gave up 11 bases, with 13 bases separating them. There are 12 residues in the CDR3. Germline V gene lookup returns CDR1 MDHEN and CDR2 SYDVKM. As processed by the authors: The assay estimated nucleated cells by amplifying reference gene primers. Assay used: immunoSEQ multiplex PCR; TCRdb lists only in-frame clones, some missing. V and J calls and clone size come straight from that table; D and trimming were deduced from the DNA. Among roughly 290,000 clones listed, about 88% were seen once. The TCR originated in a woman in her sixties with acute or convalescent COVID-19. Sequencing input: peripheral blood. The chain employs TRBV28 and TRBJ1-1; D ambiguous. Here the CDR3 reads CASSFGGFGAFF. For the CDR3, the DNA is TGTGCCAGCAGTTTTGGCGGGTTTGGGGCTTTCTTT.